This T cell receptor (beta chain) comes out of a study of T cells after yellow fever vaccination. The germline V gene encodes CDR1 KGHSH and CDR2 LQKENI. The V gene end was trimmed by 3 bases and the J gene end by 3 bases; junction bases not matched to a gene: 6. The CDR3 has 17 amino acids. From the 5' RACE reads, TCRdb called clonotypes with MiXCR, one entry per CDR3 protein. The table includes nearly 350,000 distinct CDR3 sequences, approximately 8% detected once. Study conclusions and caveats: Weaker, the secondary response had a peak occurring faster, on day 5 versus 15. Bulk-population clonotypes that are abundant could appear as contaminants in FACS-sorted repertoires. Among primary-vaccination clones, most reappeared after the booster, at almost 98% for CD4 and roughly 88% for CD8.

This clonotype has at least ten counts. The antigen remains unidentified. The chain uses TRBV18 and TRBJ2-1; 12 nucleotides line up with TRBD2. The origin of this receptor is a man aged 18-30 years who received the YFV17D yellow fever vaccine. The input for sequencing was PBMCs, taken roughly 46 days after the first yellow fever vaccination. The CDR3 DNA sequence: TGTGCCAGCTCACCGTTACTAGCGGGGGGCAACTACAATGAGCAGTTCTTC. This encodes CASSPLLAGGNYNEQFF.